Listed below are T cell receptor beta chains from one sample, sequenced in a study of OX40 agonist ivuxolimab in advanced cancers. Clones were read by immunoSEQ multiplex PCR, and TCRdb kept only the in-frame ones, dropping some. The sample records tens of thousands of clones, 90% being singletons. The starting material was CD4+ or CD8+ T cells sorted from blood, obtained in a trial of the OX40 agonist ivuxolimab. The source is an adult with an advanced solid tumor such as melanoma, head and neck, liver or kidney cancer. Both conserved end residues are trimmed from each CDR3. Each record gives: V gene, clone size, CDR3 length, J gene, CDR3 protein. For some rows the clone size is stated as once, few or many, or as a class when expanded; others skip it.

v_gene: TRBV7-3; abundance: .; len: 11; j_gene: TRBJ2-1; CDR3aa: ASSLIQGTEQF
v_gene: TRBV2; abundance: .; len: 18; j_gene: TRBJ1-5; CDR3aa: ASSGDVDLIAVQGDQPQH
v_gene: TRBV29-1; abundance: .; len: 11; j_gene: TRBJ2-3; CDR3aa: SLGSGGTDTQY
v_gene: TRBV13; abundance: few; len: 11; j_gene: TRBJ2-5; CDR3aa: ASSPQGALVQY
v_gene: TRBV19; abundance: .; len: 13; j_gene: TRBJ2-1; CDR3aa: ASSSGASSYNEQF
v_gene: TRBV7-9; abundance: .; len: 13; j_gene: TRBJ1-1; CDR3aa: ASSLVQGANTEAF
v_gene: TRBV6-4; abundance: .; len: 14; j_gene: TRBJ2-3; CDR3aa: ASSEGQGSSTDTQY
v_gene: TRBV27; abundance: .; len: 11; j_gene: TRBJ2-7; CDR3aa: ASSLNRGRILY
v_gene: TRBV10-3; abundance: once; len: 10; j_gene: TRBJ1-1; CDR3aa: AIRSGSTEAF
v_gene: TRBV6-5; abundance: .; len: 10; j_gene: TRBJ1-1; CDR3aa: ASCSMNTEAF
v_gene: TRBV5-4; abundance: .; len: 13; j_gene: TRBJ1-1; CDR3aa: ASSPLGTGNTEAF
v_gene: TRBV10-1; abundance: .; len: 12; j_gene: TRBJ1-5; CDR3aa: ARPLQGSNQPQH
v_gene: TRBV4-1; abundance: .; len: 13; j_gene: TRBJ2-7; CDR3aa: ASSQIQGAYVEQY
v_gene: TRBV5-4; abundance: .; len: 13; j_gene: TRBJ2-5; CDR3aa: ASSFSSQEQETQY
v_gene: TRBV30; abundance: once; len: 12; j_gene: TRBJ2-5; CDR3aa: AWSGLTGGLTQY
v_gene: TRBV6-1; abundance: .; len: 13; j_gene: TRBJ2-1; CDR3aa: ASKSHWTTNDEQF
v_gene: TRBV5-1; abundance: .; len: 12; j_gene: TRBJ2-7; CDR3aa: ASSQDGAAYEQY
v_gene: TRBV9; abundance: .; len: 10; j_gene: TRBJ2-5; CDR3aa: ASSENEETQY
v_gene: TRBV27; abundance: .; len: 12; j_gene: TRBJ1-2; CDR3aa: ASSFGRGPGGYT
v_gene: TRBV14; abundance: .; len: 10; j_gene: TRBJ2-1; CDR3aa: ASSQGAGEQF
v_gene: TRBV5-1; abundance: .; len: 13; j_gene: TRBJ2-7; CDR3aa: ASSLAETGAYEQY
v_gene: TRBV5-6; abundance: .; len: 12; j_gene: TRBJ2-7; CDR3aa: ASSLAGTLNEQY
v_gene: TRBV27; abundance: .; len: 13; j_gene: TRBJ1-2; CDR3aa: ASSFSQKLGYGYT
v_gene: TRBV6-1; abundance: .; len: 10; j_gene: TRBJ1-1; CDR3aa: ASSPLRSEAF
v_gene: TRBV27; abundance: .; len: 13; j_gene: TRBJ2-1; CDR3aa: ASSLVGGGWHEQF
v_gene: TRBV30; abundance: .; len: 14; j_gene: TRBJ1-2; CDR3aa: AWSVPKTTVHYGYT
v_gene: TRBV11-2; abundance: .; len: 10; j_gene: TRBJ2-1; CDR3aa: ASAGPRTEQF
v_gene: TRBV12-5; abundance: .; len: 15; j_gene: TRBJ1-2; CDR3aa: ASGLGRDRGEVHGYT
v_gene: TRBV28; abundance: .; len: 13; j_gene: TRBJ1-5; CDR3aa: ASSFGRGGNQPQH
v_gene: TRBV27; abundance: .; len: 13; j_gene: TRBJ2-1; CDR3aa: ASSATSGSSDEQF
v_gene: TRBV5-1; abundance: .; len: 11; j_gene: TRBJ2-7; CDR3aa: ASSLTSVYEQY
v_gene: TRBV10-3; abundance: .; len: 10; j_gene: TRBJ2-7; CDR3aa: AISEVGQGGY
v_gene: TRBV28; abundance: once; len: 15; j_gene: TRBJ2-7; CDR3aa: ASSLRLAGAVSYEQY
v_gene: TRBV13; abundance: .; len: 12; j_gene: TRBJ1-5; CDR3aa: ASSLGPAGQPQH
v_gene: TRBV27; abundance: .; len: 13; j_gene: TRBJ2-3; CDR3aa: ASSLVGVGTDTQY
v_gene: TRBV14; abundance: .; len: 15; j_gene: TRBJ1-1; CDR3aa: ASSPFGTTVLNTEAF
v_gene: TRBV7-6; abundance: .; len: 11; j_gene: TRBJ2-7; CDR3aa: ASSLAGGREQY